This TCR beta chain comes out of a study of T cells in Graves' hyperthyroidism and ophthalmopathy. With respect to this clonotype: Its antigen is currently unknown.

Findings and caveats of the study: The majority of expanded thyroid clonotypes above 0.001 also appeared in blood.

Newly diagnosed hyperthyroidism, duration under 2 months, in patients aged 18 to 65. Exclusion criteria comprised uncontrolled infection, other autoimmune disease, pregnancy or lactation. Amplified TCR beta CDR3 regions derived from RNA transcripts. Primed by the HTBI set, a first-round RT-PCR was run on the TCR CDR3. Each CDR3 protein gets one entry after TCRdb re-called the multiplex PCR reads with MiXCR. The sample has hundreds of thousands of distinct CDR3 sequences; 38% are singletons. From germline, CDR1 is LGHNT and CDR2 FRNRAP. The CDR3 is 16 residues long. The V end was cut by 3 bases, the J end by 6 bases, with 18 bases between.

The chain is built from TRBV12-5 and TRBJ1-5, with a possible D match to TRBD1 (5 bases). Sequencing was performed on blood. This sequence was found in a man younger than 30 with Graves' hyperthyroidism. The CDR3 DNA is TGTGCTAGTGGTTTCGAGACAGACAGATTTGGTCAGCCCCAGCATTTT. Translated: CASGFETDRFGQPQHF.